This T cell receptor (beta chain) is drawn from a study of T cells in Graves' hyperthyroidism and ophthalmopathy. PBMCs were collected from an approximately 10 ml volume of fresh peripheral blood. The CDR3 is 13 amino acids. Germline lookup yields CDR1 ENHRY and CDR2 SYGVKD. The germline V and J ends were trimmed by 0 bases and 7 bases, with 9 bases remaining between them. Researchers took RNA transcripts and amplified the TCR beta CDR3 regions from them. The HTBI primer set was used in a first-round RT-PCR of the TCR CDR3. TCRdb reprocessed the multiplex PCR reads via MiXCR and lists one record per CDR3 protein. The data show approximately 600,000 distinct CDR3 sequences, more than 20% seen once. A note on this clonotype: What it recognizes is unknown.

General study results and limits: A model using 13 V-J features told ophthalmopathy apart from stable hyperthyroidism. Ophthalmopathy was predicted by the model a median of 6.5 months ahead of onset.

The receptor was derived from a man in his thirties or forties with Graves' ophthalmopathy. The chain uses TRBV10-3 and TRBJ1-2; unclear D gene. Sequencing input: blood. The CDR3, as DNA: TGTGCCATCAGTGAGTCAGGCACGGTTGGCTACACCTTC. As protein: CAISESGTVGYTF.